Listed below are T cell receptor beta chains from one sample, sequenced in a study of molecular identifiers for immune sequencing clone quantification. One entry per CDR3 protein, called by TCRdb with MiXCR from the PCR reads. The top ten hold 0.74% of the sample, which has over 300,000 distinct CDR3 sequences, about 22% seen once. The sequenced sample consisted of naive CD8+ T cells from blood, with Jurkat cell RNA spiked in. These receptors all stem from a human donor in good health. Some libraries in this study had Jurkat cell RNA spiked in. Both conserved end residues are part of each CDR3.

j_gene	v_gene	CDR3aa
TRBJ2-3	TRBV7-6	CASSSNLFGDTQYF
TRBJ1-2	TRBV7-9	CASSLGTGPHTF
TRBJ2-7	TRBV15	CATSKVPRSSYEQYF
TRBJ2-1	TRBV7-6	CASSGDVGGAYNEQFF
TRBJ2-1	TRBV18	CASSPPYNQGDEQFF
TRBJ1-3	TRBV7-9	CASSLIQGVHSGNTIYF
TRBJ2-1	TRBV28	CASSLLGGGNEQFF
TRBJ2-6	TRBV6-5	CASNEGHPSGANVLTF
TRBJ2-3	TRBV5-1	CASSASGLAVTDTQYF
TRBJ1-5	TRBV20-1	CSADRGSNQPQHF
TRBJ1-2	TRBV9	CASSVARTANYGYTF
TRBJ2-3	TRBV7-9	CASSLAVIAGVTDTQYF
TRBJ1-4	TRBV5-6	CASTMEGFTTNEKLFF
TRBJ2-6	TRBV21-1	CASSKDGGQISTGANVLTF
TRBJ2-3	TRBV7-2	CASSLEGRGGARDTQYF
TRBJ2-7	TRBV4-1	CASSQEFAADYEQYF
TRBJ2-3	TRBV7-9	CASSPSGSSTDTQYF
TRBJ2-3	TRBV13	CASRGTGSDTQYF
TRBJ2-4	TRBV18	CASTKDRERAKNIQYF
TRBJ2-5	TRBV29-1	CSVVAGVETQYF
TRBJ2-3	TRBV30	CAWGGLTDTQYF
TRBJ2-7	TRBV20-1	CSATAGSYEQYF
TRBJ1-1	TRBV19	CASSIVRGTEAFF
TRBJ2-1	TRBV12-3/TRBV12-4	CASKDSGSYEQFF
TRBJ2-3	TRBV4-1	CASSQVTHESDTQYF
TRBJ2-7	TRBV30	CAWGAGGYEQYF
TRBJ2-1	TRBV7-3	CASNLNAGGPGNEQFF
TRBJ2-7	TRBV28	CASSLWTTGSYEQYF
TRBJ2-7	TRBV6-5	CASSYSSGFEQYF
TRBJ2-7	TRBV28	CASSFGKESYEQYF
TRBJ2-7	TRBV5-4	CASSVGQGPYEQYF
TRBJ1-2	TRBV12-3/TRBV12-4	CASSRYSVDGYTF
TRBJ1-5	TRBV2	CASSELVFTRSDQPQHF
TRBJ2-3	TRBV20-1	CSARDITDTQYF
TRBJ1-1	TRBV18	CASSPKRWEQGGTEAFF
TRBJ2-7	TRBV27	CASSPRTELYEQYF
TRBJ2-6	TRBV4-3	CASSPRPDLSGANVLTF
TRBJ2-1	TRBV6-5	CASSPSGKNKQFF
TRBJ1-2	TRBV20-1	CSALSTGGGILYGYTF
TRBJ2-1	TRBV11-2	CASSHPGAGVHEQFF
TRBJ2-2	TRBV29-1	CSVAGLSTGELFF
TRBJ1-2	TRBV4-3	CASSQEVDRGIGYTF
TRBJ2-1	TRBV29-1	CSVEPRAGNEQFF
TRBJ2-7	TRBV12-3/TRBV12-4	CASSSGTAGEQYF
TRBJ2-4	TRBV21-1	CASSNLVGQGAKNIQYF
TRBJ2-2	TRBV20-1	CSAKTGVYDGELFF
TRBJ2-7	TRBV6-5	CASSRLAGGRDDEQYF
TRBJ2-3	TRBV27	CASRPGTSTDTQYF
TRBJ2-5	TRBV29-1	CSVNRDQETQYF
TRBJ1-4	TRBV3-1	CASSQGPGSAIEKLFF
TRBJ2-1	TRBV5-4	CASSSATGGIYNEQFF
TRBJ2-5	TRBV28	CASSTDSVGGETQYF
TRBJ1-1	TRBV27	CASRTALESNTEAFF
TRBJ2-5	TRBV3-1	CASSQARVSTRETQYF
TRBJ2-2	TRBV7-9	CASSPVRAGGHTGELFF
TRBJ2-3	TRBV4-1	CASSHQLGIPTDTQYF
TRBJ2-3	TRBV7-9	CASSLALAGNTDTQYF
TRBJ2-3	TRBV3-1	CASSQAGQAFTDTQYF
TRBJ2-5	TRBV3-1	CASSPGGQEPQYF